This section outlines one T cell receptor beta chain sequence together with its context. CDR3 length: 12 amino acids. In germline, CDR1 is SQVTM, CDR2 ANQGSEA. Trimming pared 6 bases from V and 0 bases from J, leaving 6 bases between. Per the original data handling: Amplification with reference gene primers provided the estimates of nucleated cell counts. The repertoire was sequenced with immunoSEQ multiplex PCR; TCRdb's copy has only in-frame clones and lacks some. The V and J calls and clone size come from that table; D and trimming were worked out from the DNA. This sample carries tens of thousands of clones, approximately 88% of them seen once, and the ten largest clones take more than 5%. The data are from a study of blood T cell repertoires in COVID-19. Study in general: From the United States, Italy and Spain came samples of acute and convalescent COVID-19. Sources were T cells, B-cell-depleted T cells, or PBMCs; the material itself was cDNA or gDNA.

Patients of the Seattle cohort, enrolled during active infection, were followed longitudinally. This clonotype originated in a man between 60 and 75 years old with COVID-19, enrolled during active disease. The sequenced sample consisted of peripheral blood. The chain employs TRBV29-1 and TRBJ2-1; D gene ambiguous. CDR3 nucleotides: TGCAGCGTCCAGTACTCCTACAATGAGCAGTTCTTC. Residues: CSVQYSYNEQFF.